This T cell receptor (beta chain) came from a study of T-cell memory formation after mild COVID-19. Study-level findings and limits: A subset of responding clones appeared in pre-infection memory, suggesting cross-reactive memory joined.

This CDR3 has 15 residues. Germline CDR1 is MNHEY and CDR2 is SMNVEV (reference sequence). The junction had 10 bases not matched to a gene; V was cut back by 5 bases and J by 8 bases. Using constant-segment primers, 5'RACE produced TCR alpha and TCR beta cDNA libraries carrying sample barcodes and UMIs. TCRdb itself ran the 5' RACE reads through MiXCR, one entry per CDR3 protein. The table shows 400,000 to 500,000 distinct CDR3 sequences, with approximately 20% occurring only once. In this sample, this clonotype turned up a few times. Its antigen is currently unknown. Sequencing was done on a sample of PBMCs or a T cell subset sorted from them (not recorded which). This chain uses TRBV27 with TRBJ1-2, with 11 bases aligning to TRBD1. The sequence was collected from an adult woman who had mild COVID-19 (a few samples of this study predate the infection). Cell type and time point are not known. The CDR3 loop is CASSISGTGGGGYTF. In nucleotides, the CDR3 is TGTGCCAGCAGTATAAGCGGGACAGGGGGAGGCGGCTACACCTTC.